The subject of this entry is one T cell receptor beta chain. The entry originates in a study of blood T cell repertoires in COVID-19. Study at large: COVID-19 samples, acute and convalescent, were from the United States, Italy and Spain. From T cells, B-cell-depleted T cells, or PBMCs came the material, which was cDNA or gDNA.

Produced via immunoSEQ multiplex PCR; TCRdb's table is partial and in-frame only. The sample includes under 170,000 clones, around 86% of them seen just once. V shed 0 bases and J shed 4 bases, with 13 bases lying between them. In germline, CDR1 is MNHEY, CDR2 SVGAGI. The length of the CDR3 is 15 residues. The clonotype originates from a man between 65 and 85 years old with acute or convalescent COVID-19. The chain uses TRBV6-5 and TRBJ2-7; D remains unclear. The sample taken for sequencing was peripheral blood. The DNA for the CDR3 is TGTGCCAGCAGTTACTCGTTGCAGTCCCCATACGAGCAGTACTTC. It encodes CASSYSLQSPYEQYF.